The entry that follows covers one TCR beta chain sequence. Its cognate antigen is unknown. Prepared libraries of TCR beta cDNA carried unique molecular identifiers. There were roughly 0.95 to 10 million T cells, and around 460,000 cDNA molecules came from them. In TCRdb, the PCR reads were re-called with MiXCR into one record per CDR3 protein. Of approximately 440,000 distinct CDR3 sequences listed, approximately 45% were seen once; the top ten hold over 10%. Germline V lookup: CDR1 MNHEY, CDR2 SVGAGI. Trimming pared 2 bases from V and 5 bases from J, leaving 6 bases between. This CDR3 has 13 amino acids. This sample was taken from a study of post-analysis software for immune sequencing data. Background on the study: The disease courses spanned relapsing-remitting, secondary progressive and progressive-relapsing forms of multiple sclerosis. Broader study findings: For normalized Chao1 diversity, multiple sclerosis patients scored significantly lower than controls did. Five or six TRBV segments were significantly more frequent in patients than in controls. TRBV5-6, TRBV5-1 and TRBV20-1 were among these segments.

The chain links TRBV6-5 to TRBJ2-2; no firm D call. The source material was blood. This TCR derives from a girl under 18 with multiple sclerosis. The CDR3 reads CASSYKGTGELFF. The CDR3 DNA is TGTGCCAGCAGTTACAAGGGTACCGGGGAGCTGTTTTTT.